A selection of T cell receptor beta chains follows, all from one sample in a study of T cell changes during pregnancy in multiple sclerosis. Data came from immunoSEQ multiplex PCR; TCRdb stores just in-frame clones and leaves some out. The table includes about 40,000 clones, 80% to 95% detected once. This specimen was CD4+ T cells from peripheral blood mononuclear cells, taken in the third trimester of pregnancy. The receptors were sampled from a female donor with multiple sclerosis, enrolled in a pregnancy study. Both conserved end residues are part of each CDR3. Fields, in order: CDR3 protein, J gene, V gene.

CDR3 protein: CASSIPGQILYEQYF
J gene: TRBJ2-7
V gene: TRBV10-1

CDR3 protein: CASSLRGAGAAKNIQYF
J gene: TRBJ2-4
V gene: TRBV7-9

CDR3 protein: CASSQDLTGRETQYF
J gene: TRBJ2-5
V gene: TRBV4-1

CDR3 protein: CASSPAVSYNEQFF
J gene: TRBJ2-1
V gene: TRBV5-6

CDR3 protein: CASIDYQPPNEQFF
J gene: TRBJ2-1
V gene: TRBV27

CDR3 protein: CASSLGQGGLTPYGYTF
J gene: TRBJ1-2
V gene: TRBV18

CDR3 protein: CASSRTRDSRNTEAFF
J gene: TRBJ1-1
V gene: TRBV6-6

CDR3 protein: CASSGATGELFF
J gene: TRBJ2-2
V gene: TRBV6-6

CDR3 protein: CASSKDRGGRQPQHF
J gene: TRBJ1-5
V gene: TRBV2

CDR3 protein: CASSGGRDSAYEQYF
J gene: TRBJ2-7
V gene: TRBV2

CDR3 protein: CASSPGQVSYEQYF
J gene: TRBJ2-7
V gene: TRBV19

CDR3 protein: CASNELAGLNEQFF
J gene: TRBJ2-1
V gene: TRBV6-1

CDR3 protein: CASSVVPLEGKETQYF
J gene: TRBJ2-5
V gene: TRBV9

CDR3 protein: CASSLQGRPYGYTF
J gene: TRBJ1-2
V gene: TRBV5-4

CDR3 protein: CASSEASYEQYF
J gene: TRBJ2-7
V gene: TRBV2

CDR3 protein: CAWRPGGGGHRAFF
J gene: TRBJ1-1
V gene: TRBV30

CDR3 protein: CASSYGTGEFQPQHF
J gene: TRBJ1-5
V gene: TRBV6-6

CDR3 protein: CACTNLISGLSYEQYF
J gene: TRBJ2-7
V gene: TRBV30

CDR3 protein: CASSLRERTAWQTQYF
J gene: TRBJ2-5
V gene: TRBV11-3

CDR3 protein: CASSPLDSSYEQYF
J gene: TRBJ2-7
V gene: TRBV5-1

CDR3 protein: CASSFSRTGRMGGELFF
J gene: TRBJ2-2
V gene: TRBV27

CDR3 protein: CASSTLGGPSEKLFF
J gene: TRBJ1-4
V gene: TRBV19

CDR3 protein: CASSKRQGETQYF
J gene: TRBJ2-5
V gene: TRBV9

CDR3 protein: CASSSRTGAEAFF
J gene: TRBJ1-1
V gene: TRBV7-9

CDR3 protein: CASGLAGATDTQYF
J gene: TRBJ2-3
V gene: TRBV28

CDR3 protein: CASSFGRGNTEAFF
J gene: TRBJ1-1
V gene: TRBV14

CDR3 protein: CASSLGQVAKNIQYF
J gene: TRBJ2-4
V gene: TRBV18

CDR3 protein: CAWSKGRAYGYTF
J gene: TRBJ1-2
V gene: TRBV30

CDR3 protein: CASSRTSGNQNEQYF
J gene: TRBJ2-7
V gene: TRBV5-1

CDR3 protein: CASRPPGAPPDEQYF
J gene: TRBJ2-7
V gene: TRBV28

CDR3 protein: CASSLGGPTNEQFF
J gene: TRBJ2-1
V gene: TRBV5-1

CDR3 protein: CASSWGQGRGYTF
J gene: TRBJ1-2
V gene: TRBV28

CDR3 protein: CASSPLGSPFDEQYF
J gene: TRBJ2-7
V gene: TRBV5-1

CDR3 protein: CASSLTREQFF
J gene: TRBJ2-1
V gene: TRBV7-9

CDR3 protein: CAISLGAATGELFF
J gene: TRBJ2-2
V gene: TRBV10-3

CDR3 protein: CASSWGQFATNEKLFF
J gene: TRBJ1-4
V gene: TRBV5-1

CDR3 protein: CASSGQGAKNIQYF
J gene: TRBJ2-4
V gene: TRBV28

CDR3 protein: CASSPLESGRFEQFF
J gene: TRBJ2-1
V gene: TRBV7-9

CDR3 protein: CATSRGLAGGGDTQYF
J gene: TRBJ2-3
V gene: TRBV15

CDR3 protein: CASSSPGTSGRGTDTQYF
J gene: TRBJ2-3
V gene: TRBV5-4

CDR3 protein: CASSFGGGLYNEQFF
J gene: TRBJ2-1
V gene: TRBV5-1

CDR3 protein: CASKELAGGAAKNIQYF
J gene: TRBJ2-4
V gene: TRBV2

CDR3 protein: CASSPGTGTKTYEQYF
J gene: TRBJ2-7
V gene: TRBV18

CDR3 protein: CAWNRGLSYEQYF
J gene: TRBJ2-7
V gene: TRBV30

CDR3 protein: CASSLTGETQYF
J gene: TRBJ2-5
V gene: TRBV5-1

CDR3 protein: CASSEGFGRTDEQFF
J gene: TRBJ2-1
V gene: TRBV6-1

CDR3 protein: CASSIAGVPYNEQFF
J gene: TRBJ2-1
V gene: TRBV19

CDR3 protein: CASSLFGTSGSNEQFF
J gene: TRBJ2-1
V gene: TRBV11-2

CDR3 protein: CASSVRLATNTGELFF
J gene: TRBJ2-2
V gene: TRBV9

CDR3 protein: CTSSQEDRRGFSYEQYF
J gene: TRBJ2-7
V gene: TRBV1

CDR3 protein: CASTKGVAGEQETQYF
J gene: TRBJ2-5
V gene: TRBV18

CDR3 protein: CASSSRQSEQFF
J gene: TRBJ2-1
V gene: TRBV7-8

CDR3 protein: CASSLDSGSQYEQYF
J gene: TRBJ2-7
V gene: TRBV11-3

CDR3 protein: CASSFRSLGNNEQFF
J gene: TRBJ2-1
V gene: TRBV13